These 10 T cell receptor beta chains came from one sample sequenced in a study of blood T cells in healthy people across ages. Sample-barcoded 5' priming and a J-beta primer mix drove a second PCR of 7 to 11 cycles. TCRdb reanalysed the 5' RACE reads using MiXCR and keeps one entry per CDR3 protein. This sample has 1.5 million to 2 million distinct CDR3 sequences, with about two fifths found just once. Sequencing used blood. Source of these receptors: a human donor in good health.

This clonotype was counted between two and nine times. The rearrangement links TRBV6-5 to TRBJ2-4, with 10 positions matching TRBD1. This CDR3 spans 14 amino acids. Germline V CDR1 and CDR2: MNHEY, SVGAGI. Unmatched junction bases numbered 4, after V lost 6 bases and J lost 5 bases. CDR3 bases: TGTGCCAGCAGACGCGGACAGGGGGAAAACATTCAGTACTTC. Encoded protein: CASRRGQGENIQYF.

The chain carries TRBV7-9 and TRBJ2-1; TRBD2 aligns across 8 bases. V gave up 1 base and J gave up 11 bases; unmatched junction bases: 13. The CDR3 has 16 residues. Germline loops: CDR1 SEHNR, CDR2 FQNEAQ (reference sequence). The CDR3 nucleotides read TGTGCCAGCAGCTTAGTTGGCGCGCGGGGGGATATTCAGCAGTTCTTC. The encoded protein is CASSLVGARGDIQQFF.

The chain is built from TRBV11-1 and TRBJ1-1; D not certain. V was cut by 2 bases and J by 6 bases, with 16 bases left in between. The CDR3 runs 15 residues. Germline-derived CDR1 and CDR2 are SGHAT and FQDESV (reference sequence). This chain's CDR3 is CASSLWSATWAEAFF. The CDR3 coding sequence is TGTGCCAGCAGCTTATGGTCGGCAACTTGGGCTGAAGCTTTCTTT. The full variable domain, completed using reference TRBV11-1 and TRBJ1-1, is EAEVAQSPRYKITEKSQAVAFWCDPISGHATLYWYRQILGQGPELLVQFQDESVVDDSQLPKDRFSAERLKGVDSTLKIQPAELGDSAMYLCASSLWSATWAEAFFGQGTRLTVV.

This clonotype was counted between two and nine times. The CDR3 spells CASSFLGTGNEKLFF. For the CDR3, the DNA is TGTGCCAGCAGTTTCCTTGGGACGGGTAATGAAAAACTGTTTTTT. The chain links TRBV12-3 or TRBV12-4 to TRBJ1-4; a possible D gene is TRBD1 (5 bases). The CDR3 length is 15 residues. Trimming took off 3 bases at V and 4 bases at J, with 12 bases between the two ends.

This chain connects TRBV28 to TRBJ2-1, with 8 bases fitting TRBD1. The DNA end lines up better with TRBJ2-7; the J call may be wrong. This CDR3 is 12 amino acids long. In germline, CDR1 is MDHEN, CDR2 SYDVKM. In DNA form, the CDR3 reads TGTGCCAGCCGTTCAGGGGGCCACGAGCAGTACTTC. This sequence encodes CASRSGGHEQYF.

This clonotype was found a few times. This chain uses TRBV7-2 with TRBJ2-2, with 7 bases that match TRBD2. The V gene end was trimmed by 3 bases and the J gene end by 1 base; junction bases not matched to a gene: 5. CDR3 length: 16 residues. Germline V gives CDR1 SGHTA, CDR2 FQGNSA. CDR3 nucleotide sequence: TGTGCCAGCAGCTTCCGTTGGGGGGGGAACACCGGGGAGCTGTTTTTT. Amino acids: CASSFRWGGNTGELFF.

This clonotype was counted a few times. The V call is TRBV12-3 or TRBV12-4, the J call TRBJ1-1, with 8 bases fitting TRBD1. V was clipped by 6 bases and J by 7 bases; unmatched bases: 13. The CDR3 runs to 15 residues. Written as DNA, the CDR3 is TGTGCCAGCAGCCCAGGTGACAGGGGAACCAATGAAGCTTTCTTT. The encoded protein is CASSPGDRGTNEAFF.

For the CDR3, the DNA is TGTGCCAGCAGTTCCTTACCGGTACAGGGGGGCTATGGCTACACCTTC. This codes for CASSSLPVQGGYGYTF. V is TRBV28 and J is TRBJ1-2; 8 nucleotides match TRBD1. Trimming at V came to 4 bases and at J to 4 bases, leaving 11 bases not matched to a gene. The CDR3 contains 16 residues. CDR1 MDHEN and CDR2 SYDVKM come from the germline V gene.

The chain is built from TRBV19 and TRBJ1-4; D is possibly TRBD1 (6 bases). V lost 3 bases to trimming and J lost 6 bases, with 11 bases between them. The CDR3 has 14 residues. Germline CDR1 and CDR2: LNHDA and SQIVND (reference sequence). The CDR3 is CASSIRGLDEKLFF. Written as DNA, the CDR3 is TGTGCCAGTAGTATCAGGGGATTGGATGAAAAACTGTTTTTT.

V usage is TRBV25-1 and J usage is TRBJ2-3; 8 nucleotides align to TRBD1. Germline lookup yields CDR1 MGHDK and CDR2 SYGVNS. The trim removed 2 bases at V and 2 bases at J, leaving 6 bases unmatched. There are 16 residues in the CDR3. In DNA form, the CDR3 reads TGTGCCAGCAGTGAACGGGACAGGACGCTCACAGATACGCAGTATTTT. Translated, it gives CASSERDRTLTDTQYF. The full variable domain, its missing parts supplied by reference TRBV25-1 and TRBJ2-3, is EADIYQTPRYLVIGTGKKITLECSQTMGHDKMYWYQQDPGMELHLIHYSYGVNSTEKGDLSSESTVSRIRTEHFPLTLESARPSHTSQYLCASSERDRTLTDTQYFGPGTRLTVL.